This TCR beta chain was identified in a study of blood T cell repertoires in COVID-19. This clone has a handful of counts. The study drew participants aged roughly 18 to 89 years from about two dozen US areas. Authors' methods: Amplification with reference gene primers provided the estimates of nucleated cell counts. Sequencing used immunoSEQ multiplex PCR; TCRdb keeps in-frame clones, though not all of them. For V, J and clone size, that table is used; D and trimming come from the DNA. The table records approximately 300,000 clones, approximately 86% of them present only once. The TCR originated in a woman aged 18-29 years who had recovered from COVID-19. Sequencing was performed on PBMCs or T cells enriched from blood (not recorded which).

The CDR3 coding sequence is TGTGCCAGCAGTGCCGGACAGGCCCCGTTGGATTCACCCCTCCACTTT. Its translation: CASSAGQAPLDSPLHF. V gene TRBV28 combines with J gene TRBJ1-6; 7 positions agree with TRBD1. The V gene end was trimmed by 5 bases and the J gene end by 8 bases; junction bases not matched to a gene: 12. The CDR3 is 16 residues long. The V gene's germline CDR1 is MDHEN and CDR2 SYDVKM.